The 13 T cell receptor beta chains presented below share a single source sample, sequenced in a study of blood T cell repertoires in COVID-19. Assay used: immunoSEQ multiplex PCR; TCRdb lists only in-frame clones, some missing. The table lists approximately 200,000 clones, 80% to 90% of them singletons. The sequenced sample was PBMCs or T cells enriched from blood (not recorded which). These receptor sequences come from a young man who had recovered from COVID-19.

The chain combines TRBV30 with TRBJ1-3; 9 positions match TRBD1. The V segment lost 3 bases and the J segment 4 bases; nucleotides outside the gene matches: 7. This CDR3 has 15 amino acids. Germline V gene sequence: CDR1 GTSNPN, CDR2 SVGIG (reference sequence). CDR3 sequence (DNA): TGTGCCTGGAGGGACAGGGGCCGGCCCGGAAACACCATATATTTT. It encodes CAWRDRGRPGNTIYF.

The V gene is TRBV30, the J gene TRBJ1-2; a possible D gene is TRBD1 (5 bases). CDR1 and CDR2 from the germline V gene are GTSNPN and SVGIG (reference sequence). Trimming stripped 2 bases from V and 10 bases from J, with 23 bases between. CDR3 length equals 15 residues. The CDR3 DNA follows: TGTGCCTGGAGTAGATACCGTGGGGCTAGTGATACCTACACCTTC. It specifies CAWSRYRGASDTYTF. The full variable domain, its missing parts supplied by reference TRBV30 and TRBJ1-2, is SQTIHQWPATLVQPVGSPLSLECTVEGTSNPNLYWYRQAAGRGLQLLFYSVGIGQISSEVPQNLSASRPQDRQFILSSKKLLLSDSGFYLCAWSRYRGASDTYTFGSGTRLTVV.

The chain carries TRBV12-5 and TRBJ2-1; possibly TRBD1 for D (8 bases). The CDR3 covers 19 residues. Germline values: CDR1 LGHNT, CDR2 FRNRAP. V lost 1 base and J lost 0, with 19 bases in between. The CDR3 loop reads CASGLAQGGDKASYNEQFF. CDR3 coding DNA: TGTGCTAGTGGTTTGGCACAGGGGGGGGATAAGGCCTCCTACAATGAGCAGTTCTTC.

The gene calls are TRBV5-6 and TRBJ2-7; possible D gene TRBD1, 6 bases. The germline V gene encodes CDR1 SGHDT and CDR2 YYEEEE. The CDR3 is 14 amino acids. The V end was cut by 4 bases, the J end by 0 bases, with 11 bases between. In DNA, the CDR3 is TGTGCCAGCAGCCCAGGGGACAACTCCTACGAGCAGTACTTC. Translating it yields CASSPGDNSYEQYF. Variable domain in full (rest from reference TRBV5-6 and TRBJ2-7): DAGVTQSPTHLIKTRGQQVTLRCSPKSGHDTVSWYQQALGQGPQFIFQYYEEEERQRGNFPDRFSGHQFPNYSSELNVNALLLGDSALYLCASSPGDNSYEQYFGPGTRLTVT.

Only one count was recorded for this clone. This sequence joins TRBV29-1 and TRBJ2-1; TRBD1 matches 10 bases. This CDR3 is built from 15 residues. J was trimmed by 8 bases and V by 6 bases; bases with no gene match: 13. CDR1 and CDR2 (germline): SQVTM, ANQGSEA. The CDR3 region has the DNA TGCAGCGTCAAAGGGGACAGGGGTCTACTACATGAGCAGTTCTTC. Protein product: CSVKGDRGLLHEQFF.

This chain links TRBV11-1 with TRBJ2-1; maybe TRBD1 (6 bases). Germline V lookup: CDR1 SGHAT, CDR2 FQDESV (reference sequence). Trimming stripped 3 bases from V and 8 bases from J, with 17 bases between. The CDR3 length is 15 residues. DNA for the CDR3: TGTGCCAGCAGCTTGGGGGCCCCGTCCGGGCATGAGCAGTTCTTC. This encodes CASSLGAPSGHEQFF.

The V call is TRBV6-5, the J call TRBJ1-2; D unclear. Trimming removed 10 bases from V and 3 bases from J, with 15 bases in between. CDR1 and CDR2 from the germline V gene are MNHEY and SVGAGI. The CDR3 runs 13 residues. The CDR3 is CATYRREDYGYTF. CDR3 nucleotides: TGTGCCACCTATCGAAGGGAGGACTATGGCTACACCTTC.

The chain joins TRBV2 to TRBJ1-1, with D maybe TRBD1 (6 bases). There are 13 residues in the CDR3. V was pared by 2 bases and J by 7 bases, with 11 bases between. Germline V gene data show CDR1 as SNHLY and CDR2 as FYNNEI. The CDR3: CASSESRTDEAFF. The CDR3 region has the DNA TGTGCCAGCAGTGAAAGTAGGACAGATGAAGCTTTCTTT.

The chain couples TRBV5-1 to TRBJ1-4; D possibly corresponds to TRBD1 (5 bases). Germline CDR1 and CDR2: SGHRS and YFSETQ. Trimming took 0 bases from V and 7 from J, leaving 10 bases between them. CDR3 length equals 14 residues. The CDR3 region has the DNA TGCGCCAGCAGCTTGGGTGGGGGAGGTGAAAAACTGTTTTTT. Its translation: CASSLGGGGEKLFF.

V usage is TRBV5-4 and J usage is TRBJ2-1, with 9 bases lining up with TRBD2. This CDR3 region has 11 residues. Losses at the gene ends were 4 bases for V and 15 bases for J; bases not matched to a gene: 5. The germline CDR1 and CDR2 sequences are SGHNT and YYREEE (reference sequence). The CDR3 DNA follows: TGTGCCAGCAGCGAGGGACTAGCCGTGTTCTTC. Protein: CASSEGLAVFF. Filled out from reference TRBV5-4 and TRBJ2-1, the complete variable domain reads ETGVTQSPTHLIKTRGQQVTLRCSSQSGHNTVSWYQQALGQGPQFIFQYYREEENGRGNFPPRFSGLQFPNYSSELNVNALELDDSALYLCASSEGLAVFFGPGTRLTVL.

The chain uses TRBV4-1 and TRBJ1-6; D is perhaps TRBD1 (5 bases). The germline V gene encodes CDR1 MGHRA and CDR2 YSYEKL. V was shortened by 0 bases and J by 10 bases, with 10 bases between the two germline ends. This CDR3 comprises 14 residues. The DNA for the CDR3 is TGCGCCAGCAGCCAAGACCAGGGTATATCACCCCTCCACTTT. Its protein product is CASSQDQGISPLHF.

This clone has only a few counts. This chain connects TRBV19 to TRBJ2-2, with D possibly TRBD1 on 5 matching bases. Germline CDR1 LNHDA, CDR2 SQIVND (reference sequence). Trimming stripped 1 base from V and 6 bases from J, with 6 bases between. The CDR3 totals 13 residues. The CDR3 DNA follows: TGTGCCAGTAGTATAGCAGGGCCCGGGGAGCTGTTTTTT. This codes for CASSIAGPGELFF.

Regarding this clone: The same CDR3 can be traced to other DNA sequences in this sample. The chain uses TRBV7-6 and TRBJ2-5; D is unclear. Germline V gene data show CDR1 as SGHVS and CDR2 as FNYEAQ. Trimming stripped 3 bases from V and 4 bases from J, with 3 bases between. This CDR3 is built from 11 residues. The CDR3 DNA is TGTGCCAGCAGCTTCGGAGAGACCCAGTACTTC. Protein: CASSFGETQYF.